This T cell receptor (beta chain) was sequenced during a study of T-cell memory formation after mild COVID-19. Overall study findings and caveats: CD4+ bias marked clones expanding day 15 to 37, unlike balanced contracting clones.

V was clipped by 1 base and J by 8 bases, with 26 bases between them. The CDR3 loop spans 18 amino acids. TCRdb reprocessed the 5' RACE reads via MiXCR and lists one record per CDR3 protein. The sample yields about 560,000 distinct CDR3 sequences, approximately 15% seen once. As for this clonotype: The antigen is unknown.

The sequence was collected from an adult woman who had mild COVID-19 (a few samples of this study predate the infection). Cell type and time point are not known. Sequencing used PBMCs or a T cell subset sorted from them (not recorded which). The rearrangement uses TRBV12-3 or TRBV12-4 and TRBJ1-2; TRBD1 is a possible D gene (6 bases). Written as DNA, the CDR3 is TGTGCCAGCAGTTTAGGGACATGGGGGACACACGCTTCGAGGGGCTACACCTTC. It translates to CASSLGTWGTHASRGYTF.